Below, 29 T cell receptor beta chains from the same sample are listed, as sequenced in a study of cytomegalovirus exposure and HLA in healthy donors (dated by TCRdb to between 2016 and 2019). Libraries came from the immunoSEQ multiplex PCR assay. For the multiplex PCR, a mixture combining 60 forward primers for TCR Vbeta segments and 13 reverse primers for TCR Jbeta segments was used. TCRdb re-hosts the immuneACCESS table, in-frame sequences only. Its copies lack some clones; in the studies checked, an unresolved V gene accounts for under half of them, and the cause for the rest is not known. The sample table gives some 120,000 clones. The ten largest clones represent 1.5% to 2% of the sample. The sample was PBMCs. The receptors were sampled from a woman between 55 and 75 years old in good health and CMV-seronegative.

The V and J genes are TRBV6-6 and TRBJ2-5, with 7 bases that match TRBD1. Gene TRBJ2-7 matches the end of the DNA better, so the J call may be wrong. Germline V gene sequence: CDR1 MNHNY, CDR2 SVGAGI (reference sequence). The CDR3 runs to 15 residues. The CDR3 protein is CASTKGWQGAYEQYF. CDR3 sequence (DNA): TGTGCCAGCACCAAAGGATGGCAGGGGGCCTACGAGCAGTACTTC.

This chain links TRBV7-8 with TRBJ2-7; no clear D. The germline V and J ends were trimmed by 3 bases and 0 bases, with 9 bases remaining between them. The CDR3 spans 14 residues. Germline CDR1 SGHVS, CDR2 FQNEAQ. The CDR3 reads CASSFTVFSYEQYF. Here the CDR3 DNA reads TGTGCCAGCAGCTTCACGGTTTTCTCCTACGAGCAGTACTTC.

This rearrangement joins TRBV27 to TRBJ1-2; the match to TRBD1 covers 7 bases. V was pared by 10 bases and J by 6 bases, with 11 bases of the junction left unmatched. This CDR3 region has 13 residues. Looked up from germline, CDR1 is MNHEY and CDR2 is SMNVEV (reference sequence). CDR3 loop: CANRGDRDNGYTF. CDR3 nucleotide sequence: TGTGCCAACAGAGGCGACAGGGACAATGGCTACACCTTC.

The chain employs TRBV28 and TRBJ1-3; no clear D. The CDR3 is 12 residues long. The germline gives CDR1 MDHEN, CDR2 SYDVKM. Trimming pared 5 bases from V and 4 bases from J, leaving 6 bases between. In DNA form, the CDR3 reads TGTGCCAGCAGTGCAGCGGGAAACACCATATATTTT. Residues: CASSAAGNTIYF.

V and J are TRBV6-5 and TRBJ2-5, with D possibly being TRBD2 (6 bases). The J call is in doubt because the DNA end fits TRBJ2-7 better. The germline CDR1 and CDR2 sequences are MNHEY and SVGAGI. CDR3 length: 13 amino acids. DNA for the CDR3: TGTGCCAGCGCGGGGCGACGCTCCTACGAGCAGTACTTC. The encoded protein is CASAGRRSYEQYF.

The chain uses TRBV7-3 and TRBJ2-7; 9 nucleotides line up with TRBD2. With 3 bases clipped from V and 3 bases from J, the junction kept 12 bases outside the gene matches. CDR1 SGHTA and CDR2 FQGTGA come from the germline V gene. The CDR3 contains 17 residues. The CDR3 loop reads CASSLGDGASGIYEQYF. CDR3 nucleotides: TGTGCCAGCAGCTTGGGGGACGGGGCTAGCGGGATCTACGAGCAGTACTTC.

The chain uses TRBV30 and TRBJ2-1, with 10 nucleotides matching TRBD2. Germline lookup yields CDR1 GTSNPN and CDR2 SVGIG (reference sequence). This CDR3 has 16 amino acids. Losses at the gene ends were 2 bases for V and 0 bases for J; bases not matched to a gene: 4. The CDR3 bases are TGTGCCTGGAGTTCGGGACTAGCGAGCTCCTACAATGAGCAGTTCTTC. Protein sequence: CAWSSGLASSYNEQFF.

With regard to this clone: In the same sample, other DNA sequences code for this CDR3. The chain uses TRBV30 and TRBJ1-2; maybe TRBD1 (6 bases). V lost 2 bases, J lost 2 bases, and 6 bases lay in between. The germline V gene encodes CDR1 GTSNPN and CDR2 SVGIG (reference sequence). CDR3 length equals 12 residues. DNA for the CDR3: TGTGCCTGGAGTCAGGGGAACTATGGCTACACCTTC. It yields the protein CAWSQGNYGYTF.

The chain combines TRBV10-1 with TRBJ2-2; no clear D gene. The CDR3 length is 13 residues. Germline CDR1 WNHNN, CDR2 SYGVQD (reference sequence). V shed 3 bases and J shed 4 bases, with 6 bases lying between them. The CDR3 nucleotides read TGCGCCAGCAGTGACTACCGCACCGGGGAGCTGTTTTTT. It is translated as CASSDYRTGELFF.

V and J are TRBV5-1 and TRBJ2-5, with a possible D match to TRBD1 (5 bases). The better agreement between TRBJ2-7 and the DNA end casts doubt on the J call. The germline V gene encodes CDR1 SGHRS and CDR2 YFSETQ. CDR3 size: 15 residues. This chain's CDR3 is CASSLWGGSLYEQYF. CDR3 nucleotide sequence: TGCGCCAGCAGCTTGTGGGGCGGATCGCTTTACGAGCAGTACTTC.

The V gene is TRBV4-2, the J gene TRBJ2-7; a weak D match, TRBD2 (6 bases). Germline values: CDR1 LGHNA, CDR2 YNFKEQ. Trimming removed 4 bases at V and 0 bases at J, with 13 bases between. The CDR3 extends over 15 amino acids. CDR3 residues: CASSPTTGLSYEQYF. The CDR3 coding sequence is TGTGCCAGCAGCCCGACAACGGGACTCTCCTACGAGCAGTACTTC.

The rearrangement links TRBV13 to TRBJ2-2; no reliable D call. CDR3 length: 12 residues. V was trimmed by 10 bases and J by 5 bases, leaving 11 bases between them. The germline V gene encodes CDR1 PRHDT and CDR2 FYEKMQ (reference sequence). The CDR3 sequence is CATLGGTGELFF. CDR3 DNA: TGTGCCACCCTCGGCGGAACCGGGGAGCTGTTTTTT.

The chain combines TRBV6-6 with TRBJ1-2; 8 bases agree with TRBD1. J was trimmed by 5 bases and V by 0 bases; bases with no gene match: 5. The CDR3 runs to 15 residues. The germline V gene has CDR1 MNHNY and CDR2 SVGAGI (reference sequence). CDR3 protein: CASSYSQGAGYGYTF. DNA of the CDR3: TGTGCCAGCAGTTACTCGCAGGGGGCTGGATATGGCTACACCTTC.

V gene TRBV5-4 combines with J gene TRBJ2-7, with D tentatively TRBD2 (5 bases). V lost 2 bases and J 2 bases, leaving 11 bases between the germline ends. This CDR3 comprises 14 residues. Germline V CDR1 and CDR2: SGHNT, YYREEE (reference sequence). The CDR3 reads CASSFLPGTYEQYF. CDR3 DNA: TGTGCCAGCAGCTTCCTTCCGGGGACCTACGAGCAGTACTTC. Variable domain in full (rest from reference TRBV5-4 and TRBJ2-7): ETGVTQSPTHLIKTRGQQVTLRCSSQSGHNTVSWYQQALGQGPQFIFQYYREEENGRGNFPPRFSGLQFPNYSSELNVNALELDDSALYLCASSFLPGTYEQYFGPGTRLTVT.

V gene TRBV10-3 combines with J gene TRBJ1-2, with D possibly matching TRBD1 (6 bases). Germline loops: CDR1 ENHRY, CDR2 SYGVKD. The CDR3 extends over 12 amino acids. The germline V and J ends were trimmed by 2 bases and 7 bases, with 8 bases remaining between them. The CDR3 region is CAISEQGLGYTF. In DNA form, the CDR3 reads TGTGCCATCAGTGAGCAGGGGCTTGGCTACACCTTC.

The chain uses TRBV13 and TRBJ2-1; TRBD2 matches at 10 bases. Trimming at V came to 3 bases and at J to 6 bases, leaving 5 bases not matched to a gene. In germline, CDR1 is PRHDT, CDR2 FYEKMQ (reference sequence). This CDR3 is built from 15 residues. CDR3 nucleotides: TGTGCCAGCAGCTTCGGGACTAGCGCCTCCAATGAGCAGTTCTTC. This gives the protein CASSFGTSASNEQFF.

The chain uses TRBV2 and TRBJ2-5, with 9 nucleotides matching TRBD2. V was clipped by 8 bases and J by 4 bases; unmatched bases: 8. Germline CDR1 SNHLY, CDR2 FYNNEI. The CDR3 sequence is 14 residues long. CDR3 nucleotides: TGTGCCAGCGCGAGGCTAGCGGGGTCAGAGACCCAGTACTTC. It specifies CASARLAGSETQYF.

J is TRBJ2-3 and V is TRBV27; 13 nucleotides match TRBD2. The germline CDR1 and CDR2 sequences are MNHEY and SMNVEV (reference sequence). The V and J ends lost 5 bases and 4 bases, in that order; junction bases with no gene match: 12. The CDR3 consists of 18 residues. CDR3 sequence (DNA): TGTGCCAGCAGTAACGGACTAGCGGGAGAGTCGCACGCAGATACGCAGTATTTT. Translating gives CASSNGLAGESHADTQYF.

V and J are TRBV10-2 and TRBJ1-2, with TRBD1 identical over 9 bases. The CDR3 totals 18 residues. Germline CDR1 WSHSY, CDR2 SAAADI. V lost 6 bases, J lost 3 bases, and 17 bases stayed unmatched. The CDR3 DNA follows: TGCGCCAGCAGGAAACCGGGACAGGGCGACCAAATTTACTATGGCTACACCTTC. Protein product: CASRKPGQGDQIYYGYTF.

The J gene is TRBJ2-3, the V gene TRBV7-9; 7 bases align to TRBD1. The CDR3 totals 15 residues. Trimming at V came to 5 bases and at J to 5 bases, leaving 10 bases not matched to a gene. Germline CDR1 reads SEHNR; CDR2 reads FQNEAQ (reference sequence). Written as DNA, the CDR3 is TGTGCCAGCAGCACACACGGGACAGTAAAAGATACGCAGTATTTT. Protein sequence: CASSTHGTVKDTQYF.

This chain joins TRBV5-1 and TRBJ1-2; TRBD1 matches at 10 bases. The CDR3 length is 18 residues. Germline CDR1 SGHRS, CDR2 YFSETQ. V lost 4 bases to trimming and J lost 6 bases; unmatched junction nucleotides: 18. The CDR3 region has the DNA TGCGCCAGCAGCGAAACTCCGGGACAGGGGAAGGTCGCGGATGGCTACACCTTC. Protein product: CASSETPGQGKVADGYTF.

This chain uses TRBV10-3 with TRBJ2-5; the match to TRBD2 covers 14 bases. With V trimmed by 10 bases and J by 1 base, 5 bases remained unmatched. The germline V gene encodes CDR1 ENHRY and CDR2 SYGVKD. The CDR3 spans 15 residues. CDR3 in DNA: TGTGCCACCACCGGGACTAGCGGGAGCCAAGAGACCCAGTACTTC. Its translation: CATTGTSGSQETQYF.

This chain uses TRBV30 with TRBJ2-7; 8 nucleotides align to TRBD2. In germline, CDR1 is GTSNPN, CDR2 SVGIG (reference sequence). V was pared by 4 bases and J by 4 bases, with 9 bases of the junction left unmatched. This CDR3 has 14 amino acids. Here the CDR3 DNA reads TGTGCCTGGAACCCTTCGGGAGGGACTTACGAGCAGTACTTC. It is translated as CAWNPSGGTYEQYF.

V is TRBV2 and J is TRBJ1-1, with D possibly matching TRBD1 (6 bases). Germline lookup yields CDR1 SNHLY and CDR2 FYNNEI. V lost 7 bases and J lost 0, with 15 bases in between. This CDR3 has 15 residues. CDR3 nucleotide sequence: TGTGCCAGCAACAGACAGGTTTCTATGAACACTGAAGCTTTCTTT. Its protein is CASNRQVSMNTEAFF.

The chain couples TRBV18 to TRBJ2-1; 16 nucleotides align to TRBD2. The germline CDR1 and CDR2 sequences are KGHSH and LQKENI. This CDR3 is built from 19 residues. The V gene end was trimmed by 7 bases and the J gene end by 0 bases; junction bases not matched to a gene: 9. For the CDR3, the DNA is TGTGCCAGCTGGACGGGACTAGCGGGAGGGATAAGCTCCTACAATGAGCAGTTCTTC. This encodes CASWTGLAGGISSYNEQFF.

The chain uses TRBV7-9 and TRBJ1-2; 10 bases are shared with TRBD1. Germline loops: CDR1 SEHNR, CDR2 FQNEAQ (reference sequence). J was trimmed by 4 bases and V by 2 bases; bases with no gene match: 7. The CDR3 runs to 16 residues. In nucleotides, the CDR3 is TGTGCCAGCAGCTTACCCCGGGACAGGGGCAGCTATGGCTACACCTTC. Its translation is CASSLPRDRGSYGYTF.

The chain couples TRBV19 to TRBJ1-1; D is perhaps TRBD1 (5 bases). The CDR3 consists of 13 residues. V lost 6 bases, J lost 8 bases, and 16 bases lay in between. CDR1 is LNHDA, CDR2 SQIVND, per germline (reference sequence). The CDR3 is CASSQMRGGEAFF. CDR3 coding DNA: TGTGCCAGTAGCCAAATGCGTGGGGGGGAAGCTTTCTTT.

In the case of this clone: Mismatch with germline at one junction end may stem from a read error. The V and J genes are TRBV2 and TRBJ2-3; a weak D match, TRBD2 (6 bases). Germline CDR1 is SNHLY and CDR2 is FYNNEI. The CDR3 has 11 amino acids. Here the CDR3 reads CASSVLEGWDF. For the CDR3, the DNA is TGTGCCAGCAGTGTTTTGGAGGGGTGGGATTTT.

The V and J genes are TRBV28 and TRBJ2-7; D is unclear. With 3 bases removed from V and 3 bases from J, the gap between germline ends came to 9 bases. This CDR3 has 13 residues. Per germline, CDR1 MDHEN and CDR2 SYDVKM. CDR3: CASSFRQRYEQYF. The DNA of the CDR3 is TGTGCCAGCAGTTTTCGCCAGCGCTACGAGCAGTACTTC.